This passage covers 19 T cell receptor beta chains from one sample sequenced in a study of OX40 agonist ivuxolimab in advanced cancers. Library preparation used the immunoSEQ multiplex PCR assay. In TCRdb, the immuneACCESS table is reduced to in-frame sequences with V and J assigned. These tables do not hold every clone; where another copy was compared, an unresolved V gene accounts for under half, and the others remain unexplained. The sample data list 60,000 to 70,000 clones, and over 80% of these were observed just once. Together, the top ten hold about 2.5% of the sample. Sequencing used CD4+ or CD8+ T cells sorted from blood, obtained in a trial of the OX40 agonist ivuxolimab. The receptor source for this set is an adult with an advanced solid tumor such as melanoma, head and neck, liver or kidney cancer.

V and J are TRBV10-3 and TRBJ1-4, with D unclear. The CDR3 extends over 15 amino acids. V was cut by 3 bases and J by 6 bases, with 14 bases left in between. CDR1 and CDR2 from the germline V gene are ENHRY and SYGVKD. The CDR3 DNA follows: TGTGCCATCAGTGACCCTTGGTCACGGGATGAAAAACTGTTTTTT. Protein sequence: CAISDPWSRDEKLFF.

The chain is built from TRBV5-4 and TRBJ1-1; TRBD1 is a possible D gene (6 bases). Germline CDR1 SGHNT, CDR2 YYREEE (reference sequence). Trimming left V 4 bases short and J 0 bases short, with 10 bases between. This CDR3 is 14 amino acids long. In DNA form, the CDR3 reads TGTGCCAGCAGCCAAGGGACACTGAACACTGAAGCTTTCTTT. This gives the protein CASSQGTLNTEAFF.

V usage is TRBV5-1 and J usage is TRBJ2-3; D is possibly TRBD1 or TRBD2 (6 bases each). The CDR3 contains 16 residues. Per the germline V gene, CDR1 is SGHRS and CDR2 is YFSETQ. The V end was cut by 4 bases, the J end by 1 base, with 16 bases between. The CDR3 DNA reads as TGCGCCAGCAGCCCGGCGGGGCCAGGGGGCACAGATACGCAGTATTTT. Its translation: CASSPAGPGGTDTQYF.

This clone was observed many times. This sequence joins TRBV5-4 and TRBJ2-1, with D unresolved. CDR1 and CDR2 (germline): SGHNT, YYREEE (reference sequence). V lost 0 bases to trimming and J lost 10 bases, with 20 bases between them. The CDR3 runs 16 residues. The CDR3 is CASSLGGWLGVYEQFF. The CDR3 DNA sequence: TGTGCCAGCAGCTTGGGGGGTTGGCTAGGCGTTTACGAGCAGTTCTTC.

This CDR3 is CASSPVRNQETQYF. CDR3 sequence (DNA): TGTGCCAGCAGCCCAGTGAGGAACCAAGAGACCCAGTACTTC. This chain links TRBV7-2 with TRBJ2-5; D is undetermined. Trimming took 5 bases from V and 0 from J, leaving 10 bases between them. Per the germline V gene, CDR1 is SGHTA and CDR2 is FQGNSA. This CDR3 is built from 14 residues.

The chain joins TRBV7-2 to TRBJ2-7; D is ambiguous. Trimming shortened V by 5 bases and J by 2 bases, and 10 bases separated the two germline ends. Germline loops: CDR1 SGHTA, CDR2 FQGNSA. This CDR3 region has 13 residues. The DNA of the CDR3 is TGTGCCAGCAGCCCCCGGGCAGCCTACGAGCAGTACTTC. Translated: CASSPRAAYEQYF.

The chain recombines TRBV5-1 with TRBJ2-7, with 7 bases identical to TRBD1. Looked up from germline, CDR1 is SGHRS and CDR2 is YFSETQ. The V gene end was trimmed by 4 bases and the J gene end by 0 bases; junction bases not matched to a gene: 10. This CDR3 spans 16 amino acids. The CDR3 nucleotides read TGCGCCAGCAGCCGGGACAGCCTAGATCACTCCTACGAGCAGTACTTC. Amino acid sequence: CASSRDSLDHSYEQYF.

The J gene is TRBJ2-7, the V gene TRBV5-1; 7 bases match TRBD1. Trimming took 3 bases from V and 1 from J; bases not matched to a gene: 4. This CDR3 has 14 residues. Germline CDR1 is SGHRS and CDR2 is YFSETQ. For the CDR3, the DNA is TGCGCCAGCAGCTCCGGGACAGCATCCTACGAGCAGTACTTC. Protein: CASSSGTASYEQYF.

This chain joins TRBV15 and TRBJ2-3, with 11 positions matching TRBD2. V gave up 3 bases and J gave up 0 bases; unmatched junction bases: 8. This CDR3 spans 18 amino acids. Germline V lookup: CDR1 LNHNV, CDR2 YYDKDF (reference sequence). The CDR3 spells CATSSDVTSGTSTDTQYF. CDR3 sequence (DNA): TGTGCCACCAGCAGTGATGTGACTAGCGGGACTAGCACAGATACGCAGTATTTT. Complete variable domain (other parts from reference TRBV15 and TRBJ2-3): DAMVIQNPRYQVTQFGKPVTLSCSQTLNHNVMYWYQQKSSQAPKLLFHYYDKDFNNEADTPDNFQSRRPNTSFCFLDIRSPGLGDTAMYLCATSSDVTSGTSTDTQYFGPGTRLTVL.

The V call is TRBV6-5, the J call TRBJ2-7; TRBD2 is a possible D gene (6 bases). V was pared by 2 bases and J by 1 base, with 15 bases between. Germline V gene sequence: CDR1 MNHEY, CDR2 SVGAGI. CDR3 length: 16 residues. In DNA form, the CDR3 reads TGTGCCAGCAGTTACCGAGTTGGGGGGTCGTCCTACGAGCAGTACTTC. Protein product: CASSYRVGGSSYEQYF.

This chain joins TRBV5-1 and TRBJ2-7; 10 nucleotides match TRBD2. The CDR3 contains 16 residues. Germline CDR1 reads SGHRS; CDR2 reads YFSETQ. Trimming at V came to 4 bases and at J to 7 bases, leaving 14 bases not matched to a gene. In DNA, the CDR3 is TGCGCCAGCAGCCCCTTAGGAGACAGCGGGAGGGGTGAGCAGTACTTC. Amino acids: CASSPLGDSGRGEQYF.

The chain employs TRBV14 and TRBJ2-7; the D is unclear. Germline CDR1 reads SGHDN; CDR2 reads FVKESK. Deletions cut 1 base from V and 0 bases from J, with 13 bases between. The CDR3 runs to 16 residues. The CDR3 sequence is CASSQARAWASYEQYF. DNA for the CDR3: TGTGCCAGCAGCCAAGCGAGAGCATGGGCCTCCTACGAGCAGTACTTC.

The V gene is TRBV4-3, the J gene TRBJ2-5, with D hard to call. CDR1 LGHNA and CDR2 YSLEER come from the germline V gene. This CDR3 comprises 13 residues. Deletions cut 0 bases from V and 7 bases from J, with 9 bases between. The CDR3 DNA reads TGCGCCAGCAGCCAAGAGGGCGGCGGGACCCAGTACTTC. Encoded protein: CASSQEGGGTQYF.

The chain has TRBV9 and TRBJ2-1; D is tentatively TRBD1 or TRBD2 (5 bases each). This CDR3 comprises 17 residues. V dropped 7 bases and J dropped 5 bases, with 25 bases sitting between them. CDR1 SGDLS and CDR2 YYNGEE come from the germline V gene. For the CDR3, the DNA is TGTGCCAGCTGGAGGTTAGGACACCGACTAATACACAATGAGCAGTTCTTC. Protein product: CASWRLGHRLIHNEQFF.

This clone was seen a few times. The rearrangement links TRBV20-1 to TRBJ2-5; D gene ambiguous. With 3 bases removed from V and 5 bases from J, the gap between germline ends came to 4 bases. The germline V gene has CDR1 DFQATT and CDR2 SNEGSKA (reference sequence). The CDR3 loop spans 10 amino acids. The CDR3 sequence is CSASWETQYF. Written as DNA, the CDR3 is TGCAGTGCTAGTTGGGAGACCCAGTACTTC.

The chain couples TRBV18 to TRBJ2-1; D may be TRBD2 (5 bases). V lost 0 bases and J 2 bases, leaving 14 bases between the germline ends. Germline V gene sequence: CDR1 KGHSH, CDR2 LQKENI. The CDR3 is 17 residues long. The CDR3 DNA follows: TGTGCCAGCTCACCACCTACTCTAGCTGTAACCTACAATGAGCAGTTCTTC. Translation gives CASSPPTLAVTYNEQFF.

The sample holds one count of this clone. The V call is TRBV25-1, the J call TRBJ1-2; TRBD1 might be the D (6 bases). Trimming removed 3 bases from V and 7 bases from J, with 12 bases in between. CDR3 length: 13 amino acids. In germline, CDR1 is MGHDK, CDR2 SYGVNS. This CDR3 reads CASSERRGGGYTF. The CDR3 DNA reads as TGTGCCAGCAGTGAGCGGAGAGGGGGTGGCTACACCTTC.

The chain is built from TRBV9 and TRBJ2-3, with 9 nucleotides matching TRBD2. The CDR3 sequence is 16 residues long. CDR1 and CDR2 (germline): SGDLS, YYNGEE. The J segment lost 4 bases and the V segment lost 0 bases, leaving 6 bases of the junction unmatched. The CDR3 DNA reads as TGTGCCAGCAGCGTAGAGAGCGGGAGGAATTCAGATACGCAGTATTTT. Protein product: CASSVESGRNSDTQYF.

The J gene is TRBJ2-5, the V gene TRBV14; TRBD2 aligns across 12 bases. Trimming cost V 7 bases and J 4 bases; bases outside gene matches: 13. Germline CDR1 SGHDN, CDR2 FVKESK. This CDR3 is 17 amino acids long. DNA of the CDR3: TGTGCCAGCAATCCGACTAGCGGGAGATTGGTGAGAGAGACCCAGTACTTC. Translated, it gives CASNPTSGRLVRETQYF. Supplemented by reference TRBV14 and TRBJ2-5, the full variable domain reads EAGVTQFPSHSVIEKGQTVTLRCDPISGHDNLYWYRRVMGKEIKFLLHFVKESKQDESGMPNNRFLAERTGGTYSTLKVQPAELEDSGVYFCASNPTSGRLVRETQYFGPGTRLLVL.